This T cell receptor beta chain was sequenced during a study of technical replicates of blood from several donors. Germline V gene sequence: CDR1 LNHDA, CDR2 SQIVND (reference sequence). The CDR3 length is 15 residues. V lost 5 bases, J lost 1 base, and 12 bases lay in between. Clones were read by immunoSEQ multiplex PCR, and TCRdb kept only the in-frame ones, dropping some. The sample has over 75,000 clones, 95% to 98% seen once; the top ten hold almost 0.3%. The J gene is TRBJ1-5, the V gene TRBV19; D may be TRBD1 (6 bases). The receptor's source is a human donor in good health. Sequencing input: T cells isolated from PBMCs. The CDR3 DNA reads as TGTGCCAGTAGTCCCCTGGACAGAAGCAATCAGCCCCAGCATTTT. As protein: CASSPLDRSNQPQHF.